Following are 14 T cell receptor beta chains from one sample sequenced in a study of PD-L1 blockade in urothelial cancer. Time point given: peripheral blood 6 weeks after treatment start. Sequencing used immunoSEQ multiplex PCR; TCRdb keeps in-frame clones, though not all of them. The sample has 25,000 to 35,000 clones; about 85% are singletons. The material was PBMCs, obtained around atezolizumab (anti-PD-L1) treatment. These receptors were taken from a man in his 70s with urothelial cancer.

This clone was observed once. The genes are TRBV14 and TRBJ2-1; D call uncertain. The length of the CDR3 is 15 residues. Trimming removed 4 bases from V and 8 bases from J, with 18 bases in between. Germline V gene data show CDR1 as SGHDN and CDR2 as FVKESK. The CDR3 spells CASSPESNRVHEQFF. The CDR3 DNA sequence: TGTGCCAGCAGCCCCGAATCGAACCGGGTACATGAGCAGTTCTTC. Drawing the rest from reference TRBV14 and TRBJ2-1, the complete variable domain is EAGVTQFPSHSVIEKGQTVTLRCDPISGHDNLYWYRRVMGKEIKFLLHFVKESKQDESGMPNNRFLAERTGGTYSTLKVQPAELEDSGVYFCASSPESNRVHEQFFGPGTRLTVL.

The rearrangement uses TRBV29-1 and TRBJ1-1; D is unresolved. The length of the CDR3 is 13 residues. The V end lost 4 bases, the J end lost 2 bases, and 11 bases lay between the germline ends. Germline V gene data show CDR1 as SQVTM and CDR2 as ANQGSEA. CDR3 region: CSVGPLRNTEAFF. The CDR3 coding sequence is TGCAGCGTTGGTCCCCTGAGAAACACTGAAGCTTTCTTT. The full variable domain, rest sourced from reference TRBV29-1 and TRBJ1-1, is SAVISQKPSRDICQRGTSLTIQCQVDSQVTMMFWYRQQPGQSLTLIATANQGSEATYESGFVIDKFPISRPNLTFSTLTVSNMSPEDSSIYLCSVGPLRNTEAFFGQGTRLTVV.

The chain combines TRBV27 with TRBJ1-5; 7 nucleotides agree with TRBD1. From germline, CDR1 is MNHEY and CDR2 SMNVEV (reference sequence). This CDR3 comprises 15 residues. Losses at the gene ends were 5 bases for V and 2 bases for J; bases not matched to a gene: 6. The CDR3 sequence is CASSDRVAGNQPQHF. As DNA, the CDR3 is TGTGCCAGCAGTGACAGGGTTGCGGGCAATCAGCCCCAGCATTTT.

The chain joins TRBV29-1 to TRBJ1-2, with 7 bases fitting TRBD1. The germline V gene has CDR1 SQVTM and CDR2 ANQGSEA. The trim removed 0 bases at V and 0 bases at J, leaving 7 bases unmatched. This CDR3 is built from 16 residues. The CDR3 sequence is CSVEDRDSYSNYGYTF. The CDR3 DNA sequence: TGCAGCGTTGAAGATCGGGACAGCTACTCTAACTATGGCTACACCTTC.

This chain uses TRBV5-8 with TRBJ1-5; TRBD1 matches 7 bases. J lost 2 bases, V lost 6 bases, and 5 bases had no gene match. This CDR3 is built from 14 residues. CDR1 and CDR2 from the germline V gene are SGHTS and YDEGEE. CDR3 in DNA: TGTGCCAGCACCCAGACAGGGCGCAATCAGCCCCAGCATTTT. Protein product: CASTQTGRNQPQHF.

The chain carries TRBV9 and TRBJ1-4; D call uncertain. The ends were cut back, 1 base at V and 7 bases at J, with 11 bases in the middle. The length of the CDR3 is 14 residues. Germline V gene sequence: CDR1 SGDLS, CDR2 YYNGEE. In DNA, the CDR3 is TGTGCCAGCAGCGTATTTGCAGTTGGTGAAAAACTGTTTTTT. It yields the protein CASSVFAVGEKLFF.

The chain couples TRBV7-6 to TRBJ2-7; TRBD1 aligns across 9 bases. The ends lost 5 bases at V and 4 bases at J; junction bases unmatched: 9. Per germline, CDR1 SGHVS and CDR2 FNYEAQ. This CDR3 is 15 amino acids long. The CDR3 DNA is TGTGCCAGCAGCGCATGGGACAGGGATACTTACGAGCAGTACTTC. As protein: CASSAWDRDTYEQYF.

V is TRBV6-1 and J is TRBJ1-5; D is uncertain. Trimming left V 4 bases short and J 3 bases short, with 10 bases between. The germline CDR1 and CDR2 sequences are MNHNS and SASEGT. This CDR3 has 14 amino acids. The CDR3, as DNA: TGTGCCAGCAGTGTGGAAAGACTCAATCAGCCCCAGCATTTT. This gives the protein CASSVERLNQPQHF.

This clone has just one count. The chain employs TRBV11-3 and TRBJ2-5; D is perhaps TRBD2 (5 bases). Germline assignment: CDR1 SGHNT and CDR2 YENEEA. The CDR3 spans 15 residues. V was shortened by 2 bases and J by 3 bases, with 13 bases between the two germline ends. CDR3 sequence: CASSLRSGSEETQYF. As DNA, the CDR3 is TGTGCCAGCAGCTTAAGGTCGGGGAGCGAAGAGACCCAGTACTTC. Looking up the rest from reference TRBV11-3 and TRBJ2-5 gives the full variable domain: EAGVVQSPRYKIIEKKQPVAFWCNPISGHNTLYWYLQNLGQGPELLIRYENEEAVDDSQLPKDRFSAERLKGVDSTLKIQPAELGDSAVYLCASSLRSGSEETQYFGPGTRLLVL.

This chain links TRBV7-9 with TRBJ2-3; D unresolved. CDR1 is SEHNR and CDR2 is FQNEAQ in the germline V gene (reference sequence). This CDR3 has 16 residues. Trimming left V 3 bases short and J 3 bases short, with 16 bases between. CDR3 protein: CASSFAYLYETDTQYF. The CDR3 nucleotides are TGTGCCAGCAGCTTCGCCTACCTCTACGAAACAGATACGCAGTATTTT.

As regards this clone: This same CDR3 is encoded by further DNA sequences in the sample. V gene TRBV2 combines with J gene TRBJ1-1; no definite D call. This CDR3 spans 13 amino acids. Deletions cut 8 bases from V and 2 bases from J, with 12 bases between. The germline V gene encodes CDR1 SNHLY and CDR2 FYNNEI. The CDR3 region is CASAREANTEAFF. The CDR3 region has the DNA TGTGCCAGCGCCCGGGAGGCAAACACTGAAGCTTTCTTT.

The chain joins TRBV9 to TRBJ2-5; D possibly corresponds to TRBD1 (6 bases). Germline V gene lookup returns CDR1 SGDLS and CDR2 YYNGEE. The length of the CDR3 is 14 residues. V was pared by 0 bases and J by 4 bases, with 10 bases between. The DNA for the CDR3 is TGTGCCAGCAGCGTAGGAGGCAGGGGAGAGACCCAGTACTTC. It encodes CASSVGGRGETQYF.

CDR3 nucleotide sequence: TGTGCCTGGAGTGTAGGACGGGGGACAGATACGCAGTATTTT. This codes for CAWSVGRGTDTQYF. This chain uses TRBV30 with TRBJ2-3, with D possibly matching TRBD2 (6 bases). The V and J ends lost 0 bases and 3 bases respectively, with 10 bases between them. This CDR3 region has 14 residues. The germline V gene has CDR1 GTSNPN and CDR2 SVGIG (reference sequence).

CDR3 residues: CASSRREGEPQHF. The CDR3 nucleotides are TGTGCCAGCAGTCGTCGGGAGGGGGAGCCCCAGCATTTT. The rearrangement joins TRBV6-4 to TRBJ1-5, with D possibly TRBD1 on 6 matching bases. V was cut by 5 bases and J by 8 bases, with 13 bases left in between. CDR3 length equals 13 residues. The V gene's germline CDR1 is MRHNA and CDR2 SNTAGT.